This T cell receptor beta chain was documented in a study of human T cells and chemical hapten exposure. Study context: TCR yields per sample varied, mainly owing to small pooled library volume differences.

Library construction involved attaching unique molecular identifiers to individual cDNA molecules, which allowed quantitative, reproducible TCR counting. As processed by the authors: Samples held a median of around 100,000 TCRs, range 23,224–690,600. TCRdb re-called the 5' RACE reads through MiXCR, storing one row per CDR3 protein. In this record, the V and J calls reflect TCRdb's handling and not the investigators' own analysis. The sample shows approximately 140,000 distinct CDR3 sequences, 4.1% of them seen only once. CDR3 size: 13 residues. The germline CDR1 and CDR2 sequences are DFQATT and SNEGSKA (reference sequence). Trimming stripped 4 bases from V and 0 bases from J, with 10 bases between. This clonotype was counted at least ten times. Its target is unknown. Someone pulled total RNA out of unfractionated whole blood. Findings and caveats of the study: The number of TCRs over 1 in 1000 frequency stayed unchanged after DPC.

This receptor was taken from a female donor in good health. This chain uses TRBV20-1 with TRBJ2-7; no firm D call. CDR3 in amino acids: CSAIHGVSYEQYF. CDR3 bases: TGCAGTGCTATACACGGTGTCTCCTACGAGCAGTACTTC.